This T cell receptor (beta chain) was obtained from a study of blood T cells in healthy people across ages. Study-level results: PBMCs went unsorted, and a conclusive naive versus antigen-experienced comparison was therefore prevented.

The CDR3 has 15 amino acids. The germline gives CDR1 MDHEN, CDR2 SYDVKM. With 5 bases clipped from V and 7 bases from J, the junction kept 10 bases outside the gene matches. The second PCR ran roughly 6 to 11 cycles with a sample-barcoded 5' primer and J-beta primers. Template switching added a 12-random-nucleotide identifier to every cDNA molecule. Each CDR3 protein is one row after TCRdb ran MiXCR on the 5' RACE reads. The data show about 1.4 million distinct CDR3 sequences, with roughly 64% seen just once and 5% to 7% held by the top ten. With regard to this clonotype: Its cognate antigen is unknown.

The individuals who served as donors were healthy Caucasians living in Russia, aged about 6 to 95. Peripheral blood, around 9.4 milliliters per donor, was collected. Sequenced sample: blood. The chain combines TRBV28 with TRBJ2-1, with 8 bases fitting TRBD2. This clonotype originated in a man between 18 and 29 years old in good health. CDR3 nucleotide sequence: TGTGCCAGCAGTCCATCGGGACTAGGAGGGAATGAGCAGTTCTTC. Protein: CASSPSGLGGNEQFF.